Listed below are T cell receptor beta chains from one sample, sequenced in a study of shared clonotypes between healthy human individuals. Sequencing used immunoSEQ multiplex PCR; TCRdb keeps in-frame clones, though not all of them. The table has hundreds of thousands of clones, approximately 95% seen once. The source material was naive CD8+ T cells sorted from blood. These receptors were obtained from a woman in her 30s in good health. Each CDR3 is given with its conserved first and last residue. Fields, in order: CDR3 DNA, CDR3 protein, clone size, V gene, D gene, J gene. D genes are given only for firm matches. Rows give clone size only sometimes, using once, few, many, or a class for an expanded clone.

DNA: TGCAGTGCTAGACTCTATGGCTACACCTTC
CDR3: CSARLYGYTF
size: NA
V: TRBV20-1
D: NA
J: TRBJ1-2

DNA: TGTGCCACCAGCGCGGGAGTATTGAGTACAGATACGCAGTATTTT
CDR3: CATSAGVLSTDTQYF
size: NA
V: TRBV15
D: TRBD2
J: TRBJ2-3

DNA: TGTGCCAGTAGTATGCTGGGACTATCAGATACGCAGTATTTT
CDR3: CASSMLGLSDTQYF
size: NA
V: TRBV19
D: TRBD2
J: TRBJ2-3

DNA: TGTGCCAGTACCAGCCCATATAATCAGCCCCAGCATTTT
CDR3: CASTSPYNQPQHF
size: NA
V: TRBV19
D: NA
J: TRBJ1-5

DNA: TGTGCCAGCAGGAGACGACCGGGACAGGGGAATTATAGCAATCAGCCCCAGCATTTT
CDR3: CASRRRPGQGNYSNQPQHF
size: once
V: TRBV28
D: TRBD1
J: TRBJ1-5

DNA: TGTGCCAGCAGCCCGGGTCGCTCCTATGGCTACACCTTC
CDR3: CASSPGRSYGYTF
size: NA
V: TRBV5-6
D: NA
J: TRBJ1-2

DNA: TGCGCCAGCAGCTTGGGGCAGGGGGTTTACGAGCAGTACTTC
CDR3: CASSLGQGVYEQYF
size: NA
V: TRBV5-1
D: TRBD1
J: TRBJ2-7

DNA: TGTGCCAGCAGTGAAACGTTAGGACAGGGGGCTGGCGGGGAGCTGTTTTTT
CDR3: CASSETLGQGAGGELFF
size: NA
V: TRBV2
D: TRBD1
J: TRBJ2-2

DNA: TGTGCCTGGAGTGTCGTCCCCCGGGACACCTCCTACGAGCAGTACTTC
CDR3: CAWSVVPRDTSYEQYF
size: NA
V: TRBV30
D: NA
J: TRBJ2-7

DNA: TGTGCCAGTAGTATAGGGGGGACAGGGGGCGTCTACGAGCAGTACTTC
CDR3: CASSIGGTGGVYEQYF
size: NA
V: TRBV19
D: TRBD1
J: TRBJ2-7

DNA: TGTGCCAGCAGTTCCGGGGGGACTGAAGCTTTCTTT
CDR3: CASSSGGTEAFF
size: NA
V: TRBV5-4
D: NA
J: TRBJ1-1

DNA: TGTGCCTGGAGTGTACTAGCGGGATACACAGATACGCAGTATTTT
CDR3: CAWSVLAGYTDTQYF
size: NA
V: TRBV30
D: TRBD2
J: TRBJ2-3

DNA: TGTGCCAGCAGCTTAGAGCCCGGACAGTCCCCGACCTACGAGCAGTACTTC
CDR3: CASSLEPGQSPTYEQYF
size: NA
V: TRBV11-2
D: NA
J: TRBJ2-7

DNA: TGTGCCAGCAGCCCCTCAGCCAATGAGCAGTTCTTC
CDR3: CASSPSANEQFF
size: NA
V: TRBV7-6
D: NA
J: TRBJ2-1

DNA: TGTGCCAGCACCCCCGGGACTCTACCCTACGAGCAGTACTTC
CDR3: CASTPGTLPYEQYF
size: NA
V: TRBV7-8
D: NA
J: TRBJ2-7

DNA: TGTGCCAGCAGTGAATTATCTTTTGGCGAGGGCTACGAGCAGTACTTC
CDR3: CASSELSFGEGYEQYF
size: NA
V: TRBV6-1
D: NA
J: TRBJ2-7

DNA: TGTGCCAGTAGTACCGAGAGGACTGAAGCTTTCTTT
CDR3: CASSTERTEAFF
size: NA
V: TRBV19
D: NA
J: TRBJ1-1

DNA: TGTGCCAGTAGTATAGGGGGTGCGGCCTACGAGCAGTACTTC
CDR3: CASSIGGAAYEQYF
size: NA
V: TRBV19
D: NA
J: TRBJ2-7

DNA: TGTGCCAGCAGTGAGGCGGGACTTACCTACAATGAGCAGTTCTTC
CDR3: CASSEAGLTYNEQFF
size: NA
V: TRBV6-1
D: NA
J: TRBJ2-1

DNA: TGTGCCAGTAGTATAGATAAAAGGACAGGGATCTACGAGCAGTACTTC
CDR3: CASSIDKRTGIYEQYF
size: NA
V: TRBV19
D: TRBD1
J: TRBJ2-7

DNA: TGCGCCAGCAGCCAACCTAGGGATAACCTAAATGGCTACACCTTC
CDR3: CASSQPRDNLNGYTF
size: NA
V: TRBV4-1
D: NA
J: TRBJ1-2

DNA: TGTGCCAGCAGCCCCTCCCCCGGGGGCTACACCTTC
CDR3: CASSPSPGGYTF
size: NA
V: TRBV9
D: NA
J: TRBJ1-2

DNA: TGTGCCAGTAGTATAGTCGGGACCGGGACGGCCGACTACACCTTC
CDR3: CASSIVGTGTADYTF
size: NA
V: TRBV19
D: NA
J: TRBJ1-2

DNA: TGTGCCAGCAGTGATTCACAGGGATTAGGGGTGGACTACGAGCAGTACTTC
CDR3: CASSDSQGLGVDYEQYF
size: once
V: TRBV2
D: NA
J: TRBJ2-7

DNA: TGCAGCGTTGAACAGGGGGCCTACGAGCAGTACTTC
CDR3: CSVEQGAYEQYF
size: NA
V: TRBV29-1
D: TRBD1
J: TRBJ2-7

DNA: TGTGCCAGCAGTTTAGGACAGGGGACTAATGAAAAACTGTTTTTT
CDR3: CASSLGQGTNEKLFF
size: NA
V: TRBV27
D: TRBD1
J: TRBJ1-4

DNA: TGTGCCAGTAGTTGGACAGGGGATGGCTACACCTTC
CDR3: CASSWTGDGYTF
size: NA
V: TRBV19
D: TRBD1
J: TRBJ1-2

DNA: TGTGCCAGCAGTACCCCCGGGATCAATGAGCAGTTCTTC
CDR3: CASSTPGINEQFF
size: NA
V: TRBV27
D: NA
J: TRBJ2-1

DNA: TGTGCCAGCAGCCTGGGACTAGCGGGTGACGAGCAGTACTTC
CDR3: CASSLGLAGDEQYF
size: NA
V: TRBV5-4
D: TRBD2
J: TRBJ2-7

DNA: TGCAGCGTTGAAGGTGGGCCCCGATCAGAGCAGTACTTC
CDR3: CSVEGGPRSEQYF
size: NA
V: TRBV29-1
D: NA
J: TRBJ2-7

DNA: TGTGCCAGCAGTTTATTTCCTGTCGGGGAGCTGTTTTTT
CDR3: CASSLFPVGELFF
size: NA
V: TRBV27
D: NA
J: TRBJ2-2

DNA: TGTGCCAGCAGCGACCCGGGACTAGCGGCCTACAATGAGCAGTTCTTC
CDR3: CASSDPGLAAYNEQFF
size: NA
V: TRBV9
D: TRBD2
J: TRBJ2-1

DNA: TGTGCCAGCACCCGTGGGGGGCTCTACGAGCAGTACTTC
CDR3: CASTRGGLYEQYF
size: NA
V: TRBV5-4
D: NA
J: TRBJ2-7

DNA: TGTGCCAGCAGCTTGGGGGGGTGGGGTCACAATCAGCCCCAGCATTTT
CDR3: CASSLGGWGHNQPQHF
size: NA
V: TRBV27
D: NA
J: TRBJ1-5

DNA: TGTGCCAGCAGCTACTTTGGGCCTAACACCGGGGAGCTGTTTTTT
CDR3: CASSYFGPNTGELFF
size: NA
V: TRBV28
D: NA
J: TRBJ2-2

DNA: TGTGCCAGCAGTTCTGGGACTAGCGGGCGAAATGAGCAGTTCTTC
CDR3: CASSSGTSGRNEQFF
size: NA
V: TRBV27
D: TRBD2
J: TRBJ2-1

DNA: TGTGCCAGCAGCTTAGCCGGGACTAGCACCTACGAGCAGTACTTC
CDR3: CASSLAGTSTYEQYF
size: NA
V: TRBV7-8
D: TRBD2
J: TRBJ2-7